These 15 T cell receptor beta chains originate from one sample sequenced in a study of T cells in Graves' hyperthyroidism and ophthalmopathy. There were TCR beta CDR3 regions amplified from RNA transcripts. The HTBI primer set served for first-round RT-PCR of the TCR CDR3. TCRdb reanalysed the multiplex PCR reads using MiXCR and keeps one entry per CDR3 protein. The table records about 300,000 distinct CDR3 sequences, approximately 19% of them present only once. Specimen: blood. These receptors originate from a man between 50 and 59 years old with Graves' ophthalmopathy.

This clonotype turned up a few times. In DNA form, the CDR3 reads TGTGCCAGCAGCTTTTTGACTAGCGGTTACAATGAGCAGTTCTTC. It translates to CASSFLTSGYNEQFF. The chain combines TRBV7-2 with TRBJ2-1, with 9 bases matching TRBD2. This CDR3 region has 15 residues. V was clipped by 3 bases and J by 4 bases; unmatched bases: 4. CDR1 is SGHTA, CDR2 FQGNSA, per germline.

This clonotype was seen repeatedly, ten times or more. The gene calls are TRBV7-9 and TRBJ1-1; D is perhaps TRBD1 (6 bases). There are 15 residues in the CDR3. Trimming took 4 bases from V and 2 from J, leaving 14 bases between them. From germline, CDR1 is SEHNR and CDR2 FQNEAQ (reference sequence). The CDR3 loop reads CASSSGGLINTEAFF. In nucleotides, the CDR3 is TGTGCCAGCAGCTCGGGGGGGCTCATAAACACTGAAGCTTTCTTT.

The gene calls are TRBV6-2 or TRBV6-3 and TRBJ1-5, with TRBD1 matching over 10 bases. CDR3 length: 15 residues. Unmatched junction bases numbered 8, after V lost 6 bases and J lost 6 bases. Germline assignment: CDR1 MNHEY and CDR2 SVGEGT. The CDR3 region is CASRLGTGVVQPQHF. For the CDR3, the DNA is TGTGCCAGCAGGCTAGGGACAGGGGTGGTTCAGCCCCAGCATTTT.

V and J are TRBV28 and TRBJ1-5; D perhaps matches TRBD1 (5 bases). CDR3 length: 15 amino acids. Per germline, CDR1 MDHEN and CDR2 SYDVKM. V shed 6 bases and J shed 1 base, with 13 bases lying between them. DNA for the CDR3: TGTGCCAGCAGCATGGGGGTAGGGAGCAATCAGCCCCAGCATTTT. Its translation: CASSMGVGSNQPQHF. Filled out from reference TRBV28 and TRBJ1-5, the complete variable domain reads DVKVTQSSRYLVKRTGEKVFLECVQDMDHENMFWYRQDPGLGLRLIYFSYDVKMKEKGDIPEGYSVSREKKERFSLILESASTNQTSMYLCASSMGVGSNQPQHFGDGTRLSIL.

This clonotype was counted ten times or more. V gene TRBV6-1 combines with J gene TRBJ2-3, with 8 bases identical to TRBD2. Germline V gene data show CDR1 as MNHNS and CDR2 as SASEGT. V was clipped by 5 bases and J by 6 bases; unmatched bases: 22. The CDR3 loop spans 19 amino acids. The CDR3 DNA follows: TGTGCCAGCAGTTTACCTCTTCCAGGAGGGCGGGGGGCACGGGATACGCAGTATTTT. It translates to CASSLPLPGGRGARDTQYF.

This chain uses TRBV30 with TRBJ2-3; the D gene is possibly TRBD2 (6 bases). Trimming shortened V by 3 bases and J by 0 bases, and 10 bases separated the two germline ends. Per germline, CDR1 GTSNPN and CDR2 SVGIG (reference sequence). This CDR3 is 14 amino acids long. Here the CDR3 reads CAWRPGLSTDTQYF. The DNA of the CDR3 is TGTGCCTGGAGACCGGGACTGAGCACAGATACGCAGTATTTT.

This clonotype came up a few times. This chain connects TRBV10-3 to TRBJ2-7; D gene unclear. Trimming removed 0 bases from V and 5 bases from J, with 14 bases in between. Germline V gives CDR1 ENHRY, CDR2 SYGVKD. The CDR3 runs to 15 residues. The CDR3 sequence: CAISESGYTRHEQYF. The CDR3 nucleotides read TGTGCCATCAGTGAGTCCGGATATACCCGTCACGAGCAGTACTTC.

In this sample, this clonotype turned up many times. J is TRBJ1-2 and V is TRBV27, with D possibly TRBD1 on 5 matching bases. CDR3 length: 14 residues. CDR1 and CDR2 from the germline V gene are MNHEY and SMNVEV (reference sequence). Between the trimmed V and J ends, which lost 6 bases and 5 bases, there was a span of 16 bases. CDR3 DNA sequence: TGTGCCAGCAGCCCGGGACCTCCCGATTATGGCTACACCTTC. Its translation is CASSPGPPDYGYTF.

This clonotype has only a few counts. V usage is TRBV6-2 or TRBV6-3 and J usage is TRBJ2-1, with 10 bases that match TRBD2. Germline loops: CDR1 MNHEY, CDR2 SVGEGT. CDR3 length: 16 amino acids. Unmatched junction bases numbered 11, after V lost 2 bases and J lost 10 bases. For the CDR3, the DNA is TGTGCCAGCAGTTACACGTTCCGAGCGGGAGGGTCAGAGCAGTTCTTC. Its translation: CASSYTFRAGGSEQFF.

V and J are TRBV11-2 and TRBJ1-1, with D possibly matching TRBD1 (5 bases). The CDR3 sequence is 15 residues long. V lost 3 bases to trimming and J lost 6 bases, with 17 bases between them. CDR1 is SGHAT and CDR2 is FQNNGV in the germline V gene. CDR3 residues: CASSFRKGRVAEAFF. The DNA of the CDR3 is TGTGCCAGCAGCTTTCGGAAGGGGCGTGTGGCTGAAGCTTTCTTT.

V is TRBV12-3 or TRBV12-4 and J is TRBJ2-2; D is uncertain. The CDR3 length is 12 residues. Trimming removed 2 bases at V and 8 bases at J, with 6 bases between. The CDR3 bases are TGTGCCAGCAGTTTACCGAGGGGGGAGCTGTTTTTT. This gives the protein CASSLPRGELFF.

This clonotype was detected only a few times. CDR3 DNA: TGCAGTGCTAGACCCCGTGGGGGGGGATACTATGGCTACACCTTC. Its translation is CSARPRGGGYYGYTF. The J gene is TRBJ1-2, the V gene TRBV20-1; D perhaps matches TRBD1 (5 bases). Germline V gene lookup returns CDR1 DFQATT and CDR2 SNEGSKA (reference sequence). This CDR3 is built from 15 residues. Deletions cut 2 bases from V and 3 bases from J, with 16 bases between.

There are a few counts of this clonotype. The chain recombines TRBV6-6 with TRBJ2-7; 7 nucleotides line up with TRBD1. The CDR3 is made up of 15 amino acids. V was pared by 1 base and J by 1 base, with 4 bases of the junction left unmatched. From germline, CDR1 is MNHNY and CDR2 SVGAGI (reference sequence). The CDR3 is CASSYYTGQSYEQYF. Written as DNA, the CDR3 is TGTGCCAGCAGTTACTATACGGGACAGTCCTACGAGCAGTACTTC.

The V and J genes are TRBV24-1 and TRBJ2-7, with 8 bases fitting TRBD2. Germline-derived CDR1 and CDR2 are KGHDR and SFDVKD. There are 13 residues in the CDR3. The ends lost 7 bases at V and 6 bases at J; junction bases unmatched: 7. CDR3 residues: CATRGAAGGEQYF. The CDR3 nucleotides read TGTGCCACCAGAGGGGCTGCGGGAGGCGAGCAGTACTTC.

This clonotype appeared a few times. The chain carries TRBV5-8 and TRBJ2-3, with 8 bases that match TRBD1. CDR3 length equals 19 residues. Germline V gene data show CDR1 as SGHTS and CDR2 as YDEGEE. With 1 base clipped from V and 0 bases from J, the junction kept 13 bases outside the gene matches. CDR3 protein: CASSLLRGLMVFSTDTQYF. DNA for the CDR3: TGTGCCAGCAGCTTGCTCAGGGGGCTTATGGTCTTCAGCACAGATACGCAGTATTTT. Full variable domain (remainder filled in from reference TRBV5-8 and TRBJ2-3): EAGVTQSPTHLIKTRGQQATLRCSPISGHTSVYWYQQALGLGLQFLLWYDEGEERNRGNFPPRFSGRQFPNYSSELNVNALELEDSALYLCASSLLRGLMVFSTDTQYFGPGTRLTVL.